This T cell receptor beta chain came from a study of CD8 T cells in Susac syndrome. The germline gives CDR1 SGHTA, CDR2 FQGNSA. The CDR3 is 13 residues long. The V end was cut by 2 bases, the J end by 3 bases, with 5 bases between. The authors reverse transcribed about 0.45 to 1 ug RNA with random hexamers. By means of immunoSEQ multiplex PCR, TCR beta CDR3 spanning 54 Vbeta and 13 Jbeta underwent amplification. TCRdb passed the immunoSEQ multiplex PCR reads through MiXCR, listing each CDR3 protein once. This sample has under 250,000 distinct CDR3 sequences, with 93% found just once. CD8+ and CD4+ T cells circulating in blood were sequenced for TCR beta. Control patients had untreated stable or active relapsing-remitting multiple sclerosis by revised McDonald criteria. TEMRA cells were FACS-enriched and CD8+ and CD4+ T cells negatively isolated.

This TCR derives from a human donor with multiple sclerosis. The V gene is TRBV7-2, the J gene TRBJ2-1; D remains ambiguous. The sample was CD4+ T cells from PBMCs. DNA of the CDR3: TGTGCCAGCAGCTTAAAGAGCTACAATGAGCAGTTCTTC. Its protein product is CASSLKSYNEQFF. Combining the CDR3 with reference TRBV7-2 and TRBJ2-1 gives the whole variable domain GAGVSQSPSNKVTEKGKDVELRCDPISGHTALYWYRQSLGQGLEFLIYFQGNSAPDKSGLPSDRFSAERTGGSVSTLTIQRTQQEDSAVYLCASSLKSYNEQFFGPGTRLTVL.